This T cell receptor (beta chain) was retrieved from a study of beta chain features in type 1 diabetes. This clone occurred a few times. Its target is unknown. Using CD45RO/CCR7/CD25/CD127/CD95/CD27, CD4+ naive, central memory, regulatory and stem cell-like memory cells were sorted. Expressed TCRB transcripts were sequenced because the entire RNA isolate underwent reverse transcription. Sequenced by immunoSEQ multiplex PCR; TCRdb stores in-frame clones only, minus some. The data show some 350,000 clones, around 9.6% seen once. Broader study findings: In every one of the four CD4+ subsets, TCRB CDR3s were moderately but significantly shorter in Type 1 diabetes patients.

The CDR3 totals 15 residues. The germline V gene encodes CDR1 LGHNA and CDR2 YSLEER. The V and J ends lost 1 base and 2 bases, in that order; junction bases with no gene match: 0. This receptor was taken from a man aged 30 to 39 with type 1 diabetes. Specimen: central memory CD4+ T cells from blood. The V gene is TRBV4-3, the J gene TRBJ2-2; the match to TRBD2 covers 8 bases. The CDR3 region is CASSQGTSNTGELFF. The CDR3 nucleotides are TGCGCCAGCAGCCAAGGGACTAGCAACACCGGGGAGCTGTTTTTT.